These 31 T cell receptor beta chains originate from one sample sequenced in a study of blood T cell repertoires in COVID-19. Only in-frame clones appear in the TCRdb table, and some are missing; sequencing was by immunoSEQ multiplex PCR. Of some 400,000 clones listed, 81% are singletons. Input material: peripheral blood. These receptor sequences come from a human donor with acute or convalescent COVID-19. The donor label of this sample is uncertain.

V gene TRBV7-9 combines with J gene TRBJ2-3; no definite D call. Germline V gene data show CDR1 as SEHNR and CDR2 as FQNEAQ (reference sequence). Trimming stripped 4 bases from V and 6 bases from J, with 11 bases between. CDR3 length: 13 residues. Written as DNA, the CDR3 is TGTGCCAGCAGCTCCCTCCCGGTTGATACGCAGTATTTT. Its protein is CASSSLPVDTQYF.

The DNA for the CDR3 is TGTGCCAGTAGCCCCCGGGACAGGGCGCGCTACACCTTC. Protein product: CASSPRDRARYTF. The chain is built from TRBV19 and TRBJ1-2; TRBD1 matches at 9 bases. The CDR3 has 13 residues. J gave up 9 bases and V 6 bases, and 8 bases lay outside the gene matches. Germline V lookup: CDR1 LNHDA, CDR2 SQIVND (reference sequence).

This chain links TRBV7-2 with TRBJ1-2; 8 nucleotides agree with TRBD1. The germline V gene has CDR1 SGHTA and CDR2 FQGNSA. The CDR3 covers 15 residues. V shed 5 bases and J 8 bases; nucleotides not matched to a gene: 13. The CDR3: CASSPLGQGRGGYTF. The CDR3 DNA reads TGTGCCAGCAGCCCCCTTGGACAGGGAAGGGGCGGCTACACCTTC.

This chain uses TRBV5-1 with TRBJ1-1; a possible D gene is TRBD1 (5 bases). Trimming left V 4 bases short and J 1 base short, with 11 bases between. The CDR3 is made up of 14 amino acids. The germline CDR1 and CDR2 sequences are SGHRS and YFSETQ. The CDR3 bases are TGCGCCAGCAGCGCCCAGGGATCGAACACTGAAGCTTTCTTT. Protein product: CASSAQGSNTEAFF.

The V call is TRBV5-1, the J call TRBJ2-1; D not resolved. Germline CDR1 SGHRS, CDR2 YFSETQ. This CDR3 contains 13 residues. The V and J ends lost 2 bases and 7 bases respectively, with 10 bases between them. CDR3 in amino acids: CASSFSGLNEQFF. CDR3 nucleotide sequence: TGCGCCAGCAGCTTTTCAGGTTTGAATGAGCAGTTCTTC.

V is TRBV5-4 and J is TRBJ1-2, with D unresolved. V was clipped by 0 bases and J by 1 base, with 4 bases between them. This CDR3 has 13 amino acids. CDR1 SGHNT and CDR2 YYREEE come from the germline V gene (reference sequence). CDR3 sequence reads: CASSLGGNYGYTF. For the CDR3, the DNA is TGTGCCAGCAGCTTGGGCGGTAACTATGGCTACACCTTC. The full variable domain, its missing parts supplied by reference TRBV5-4 and TRBJ1-2, is ETGVTQSPTHLIKTRGQQVTLRCSSQSGHNTVSWYQQALGQGPQFIFQYYREEENGRGNFPPRFSGLQFPNYSSELNVNALELDDSALYLCASSLGGNYGYTFGSGTRLTVV.

The chain combines TRBV19 with TRBJ2-7; D call uncertain. CDR3 length: 13 residues. The germline gives CDR1 LNHDA, CDR2 SQIVND (reference sequence). Trimming took off 1 base at V and 1 base at J, with 5 bases between the two ends. The CDR3 loop is CASSIAASYEQYF. In DNA form, the CDR3 reads TGTGCCAGTAGTATAGCCGCGTCCTACGAGCAGTACTTC.

The rearrangement joins TRBV29-1 to TRBJ2-1; TRBD2 matches 8 bases. The ends lost 0 bases at V and 6 bases at J; junction bases unmatched: 7. CDR1 SQVTM and CDR2 ANQGSEA come from the germline V gene. The CDR3 is 15 residues long. The CDR3 loop is CSVEDPGRGPNEQFF. CDR3 bases: TGCAGCGTTGAAGATCCCGGGAGGGGCCCCAATGAGCAGTTCTTC.

The table lists this clone with a count of one. The chain joins TRBV7-2 to TRBJ1-5, with TRBD1 identical over 7 bases. This CDR3 comprises 14 residues. With V trimmed by 5 bases and J by 3 bases, 4 bases remained unmatched. Germline V gives CDR1 SGHTA, CDR2 FQGNSA. CDR3 in amino acids: CASSPGGFNQPQHF. CDR3 sequence (DNA): TGTGCCAGCAGCCCAGGGGGATTCAATCAGCCCCAGCATTTT.

The V gene is TRBV5-5, the J gene TRBJ2-5, with 11 positions matching TRBD2. Germline CDR1 and CDR2: SGHKS and YYEKEE (reference sequence). After removal of 1 base from V and 5 bases from J, the junction contained 4 bases not matched to a gene. The CDR3 length is 15 residues. The CDR3 DNA sequence: TGTGCCAGCAGCTTGAAACTAGCGGGGGCCGAGACCCAGTACTTC. Amino acids: CASSLKLAGAETQYF.

The chain links TRBV6-5 to TRBJ1-1; TRBD1 might be the D (6 bases). Trimming shortened V by 6 bases and J by 6 bases, and 14 bases separated the two germline ends. The CDR3 totals 13 residues. The germline gives CDR1 MNHEY, CDR2 SVGAGI. This CDR3 reads CASSRATGAEAFF. The CDR3 nucleotides read TGTGCCAGCAGCCGAGCGACAGGAGCTGAAGCTTTCTTT.

The chain employs TRBV10-1 and TRBJ2-1; D may be TRBD1 (5 bases). The CDR3 spans 15 residues. Germline V gives CDR1 WNHNN, CDR2 SYGVQD (reference sequence). V gave up 3 bases and J gave up 0 bases, with 9 bases separating them. CDR3 in amino acids: CASSDRGSSYNEQFF. CDR3 nucleotides: TGCGCCAGCAGTGATAGGGGAAGCTCCTACAATGAGCAGTTCTTC.

The chain links TRBV2 to TRBJ1-1; D is ambiguous. CDR1 SNHLY and CDR2 FYNNEI come from the germline V gene. Trimming shortened V by 2 bases and J by 5 bases, and 12 bases separated the two germline ends. The CDR3 totals 14 residues. In DNA form, the CDR3 reads TGTGCCAGCAGTGAAACCAGGCGTCAAACTGAAGCTTTCTTT. Translated: CASSETRRQTEAFF. Variable domain in full (rest from reference TRBV2 and TRBJ1-1): EPEVTQTPSHQVTQMGQEVILRCVPISNHLYFYWYRQILGQKVEFLVSFYNNEISEKSEIFDDQFSVERPDGSNFTLKIRSTKLEDSAMYFCASSETRRQTEAFFGQGTRLTVV.

The chain is built from TRBV2 and TRBJ1-2; tentatively, D is TRBD1 (6 bases). The CDR3 runs to 13 residues. Trimming removed 10 bases from V and 4 bases from J, with 16 bases in between. CDR1 and CDR2 (germline): SNHLY, FYNNEI. The CDR3 DNA sequence: TGTGCCACCAGGGGAGTAGCTGTCTATGGCTACACCTTC. Residues: CATRGVAVYGYTF.

The DNA for the CDR3 is TGTGCCAGCCGGGATCAAAAAATCGGGACCCAGTACTTC. Translation gives CASRDQKIGTQYF. The chain employs TRBV12-1 and TRBJ2-5; TRBD2 is the table's D call, not checked against the DNA. TRBV12-1 is an annotated pseudogene. The CDR3 sequence is 13 residues long.

The chain has TRBV19 and TRBJ2-6; D uncertain. The CDR3 runs to 14 residues. V was pared by 7 bases and J by 0 bases, with 7 bases between. Germline CDR1 is LNHDA and CDR2 is SQIVND (reference sequence). DNA of the CDR3: TGTGCCAGTAACCAACTCTCTGGGGCCAACGTCCTGACTTTC. Translation: CASNQLSGANVLTF.

The genes are TRBV5-4 and TRBJ2-5; D gene ambiguous. Between the trimmed V and J ends, which lost 3 bases and 3 bases, there was a span of 9 bases. The CDR3 loop spans 13 amino acids. Looked up from germline, CDR1 is SGHNT and CDR2 is YYREEE (reference sequence). CDR3 nucleotides: TGTGCCAGCAGCTCCGTGAACAAAGAGACCCAGTACTTC. Translated: CASSSVNKETQYF. Full variable domain (outside the CDR3, taken from reference TRBV5-4 and TRBJ2-5): ETGVTQSPTHLIKTRGQQVTLRCSSQSGHNTVSWYQQALGQGPQFIFQYYREEENGRGNFPPRFSGLQFPNYSSELNVNALELDDSALYLCASSSVNKETQYFGPGTRLLVL.

V is TRBV7-8 and J is TRBJ2-7; D might be TRBD1 (5 bases). Germline values: CDR1 SGHVS, CDR2 FQNEAQ. V was cut by 0 bases and J by 1 base, with 10 bases left in between. This CDR3 comprises 15 residues. The CDR3 spells CASSLAGQISYEQYF. The CDR3, as DNA: TGTGCCAGCAGCTTAGCGGGGCAGATTTCCTACGAGCAGTACTTC.

Here the CDR3 reads CASSQGGSGARPDTQYF. Here the CDR3 DNA reads TGCGCCAGCAGCCAAGGGGGAAGCGGGGCTCGGCCAGATACGCAGTATTTT. The chain employs TRBV4-1 and TRBJ2-3, with 7 bases lining up with TRBD2. In germline, CDR1 is MGHRA, CDR2 YSYEKL. This CDR3 has 17 residues. Losses at the gene ends were 1 base for V and 4 bases for J; bases not matched to a gene: 11.

This clone has only a few counts. The chain employs TRBV19 and TRBJ2-6, with TRBD2 matching 8 bases. The CDR3 sequence is 16 residues long. V gave up 4 bases and J gave up 2 bases; unmatched junction bases: 4. Germline-derived CDR1 and CDR2 are LNHDA and SQIVND (reference sequence). The CDR3: CASSRGAGAGANVLTF. The CDR3 DNA follows: TGTGCCAGTAGTAGGGGAGCGGGGGCTGGGGCCAACGTCCTGACTTTC.

This sequence joins TRBV6-5 and TRBJ1-1; no clear D. This CDR3 is built from 16 residues. The V gene lost 2 bases and the J gene lost 4 bases, with 17 bases spanning the gap. Germline assignment: CDR1 MNHEY and CDR2 SVGAGI. CDR3 sequence (DNA): TGTGCCAGCAGTTACGGGTTATCGGGGTGGAGCACTGAAGCTTTCTTT. Its protein is CASSYGLSGWSTEAFF.

This clone was seen more than once but under ten times. The J gene is TRBJ2-1, the V gene TRBV27; TRBD2 aligns across 10 bases. The J segment lost 4 bases and the V segment lost 5 bases, leaving 8 bases of the junction unmatched. Germline lookup yields CDR1 MNHEY and CDR2 SMNVEV (reference sequence). The CDR3 loop spans 16 amino acids. Here the CDR3 reads CASSLSTSGIYNEQFF. In nucleotides, the CDR3 is TGTGCCAGCAGTCTCAGTACTAGCGGGATATACAATGAGCAGTTCTTC.

V and J are TRBV7-7 and TRBJ2-2, with 7 bases identical to TRBD1. The junction had 9 bases not matched to a gene; V was cut back by 2 bases and J by 6 bases. CDR3 length: 16 residues. From germline, CDR1 is SSHAT and CDR2 FNYEAQ (reference sequence). The CDR3 here is CASSLQGVITAGELFF. Here the CDR3 DNA reads TGTGCCAGCAGCTTACAGGGGGTAATAACGGCCGGGGAGCTGTTTTTT.

This clone came up a few times. The rearrangement uses TRBV19 and TRBJ1-3; a weak D match, TRBD1 (5 bases). Germline V gives CDR1 LNHDA, CDR2 SQIVND (reference sequence). CDR3 size: 15 residues. Trimming removed 3 bases at V and 0 bases at J, with 9 bases between. The CDR3 loop is CASSIQGLSGNTIYF. CDR3 nucleotide sequence: TGTGCCAGTAGTATCCAGGGCCTCTCTGGAAACACCATATATTTT.

The rearrangement links TRBV2 to TRBJ1-3; D might be TRBD1 (5 bases). Germline V gives CDR1 SNHLY, CDR2 FYNNEI. CDR3 size: 15 residues. V was clipped by 5 bases and J by 7 bases, with 18 bases between them. The CDR3 nucleotides read TGTGCCAGCAGTCAACTCAGGGTGACAAGTAACACCATATATTTT. This gives the protein CASSQLRVTSNTIYF.

V and J are TRBV2 and TRBJ2-7, with 8 bases fitting TRBD1. The CDR3 has 14 residues. CDR1 is SNHLY, CDR2 FYNNEI, per germline. The ends lost 5 bases at V and 4 bases at J; junction bases unmatched: 7. The chain's CDR3 is CASSQETGVYEQYF. The CDR3 DNA reads as TGTGCCAGCAGTCAGGAGACAGGGGTTTACGAGCAGTACTTC.

This chain uses TRBV5-4 with TRBJ2-7, with D possibly being TRBD1 (6 bases). The CDR3 runs to 14 residues. Per the germline V gene, CDR1 is SGHNT and CDR2 is YYREEE (reference sequence). V was trimmed by 3 bases and J by 6 bases, leaving 16 bases between them. The CDR3 DNA reads TGTGCCAGCAGCTCTCAGGGGCCAACCTCCGAGCAGTACTTC. It specifies CASSSQGPTSEQYF.

This chain joins TRBV7-9 and TRBJ1-1; tentatively, D is TRBD1 (6 bases). Germline values: CDR1 SEHNR, CDR2 FQNEAQ (reference sequence). The CDR3 runs to 13 residues. Trimming took off 5 bases at V and 9 bases at J, with 16 bases between the two ends. The chain's CDR3 is CASSLRGTPKAFF. DNA of the CDR3: TGTGCCAGCAGCCTAAGGGGGACCCCGAAAGCTTTCTTT.

The chain couples TRBV19 to TRBJ1-1; TRBD1 aligns across 7 bases. The length of the CDR3 is 14 residues. The V gene end was trimmed by 3 bases and the J gene end by 7 bases; junction bases not matched to a gene: 8. Germline V CDR1 and CDR2: LNHDA, SQIVND (reference sequence). The CDR3 DNA reads as TGTGCCAGTAGTATCCCCCGACAGGGCGGTGAAGCTTTCTTT. Its translation: CASSIPRQGGEAFF. Supplemented by reference TRBV19 and TRBJ1-1, the full variable domain reads DGGITQSPKYLFRKEGQNVTLSCEQNLNHDAMYWYRQDPGQGLRLIYYSQIVNDFQKGDIAEGYSVSREKKESFPLTVTSAQKNPTAFYLCASSIPRQGGEAFFGQGTRLTVV.

V is TRBV28 and J is TRBJ1-4; possible D gene TRBD1, 5 bases. Between the trimmed V and J ends, which lost 3 bases and 7 bases, there was a span of 15 bases. Germline V gene sequence: CDR1 MDHEN, CDR2 SYDVKM. This CDR3 region has 15 residues. CDR3 sequence (DNA): TGTGCCAGCAGTTTCTCGCGCGGGGGTAGTGAAAAACTGTTTTTT. It is translated as CASSFSRGGSEKLFF. The whole variable domain, remainder taken from reference TRBV28 and TRBJ1-4, is DVKVTQSSRYLVKRTGEKVFLECVQDMDHENMFWYRQDPGLGLRLIYFSYDVKMKEKGDIPEGYSVSREKKERFSLILESASTNQTSMYLCASSFSRGGSEKLFFGSGTQLSVL.

This clone was counted between two and nine times. The rearrangement links TRBV12-5 to TRBJ1-1; the D is unclear. From germline, CDR1 is LGHNT and CDR2 FRNRAP. CDR3 length equals 13 residues. Trimming shortened V by 2 bases and J by 8 bases, and 12 bases separated the two germline ends. The CDR3, as DNA: TGTGCTAGTGGTTTGAGGTTAGGCGGAGAAGCTTTCTTT. Translated, it gives CASGLRLGGEAFF.